The 6 T cell receptor beta chains listed next were all sequenced from one sample in a study of molecular identifiers for immune sequencing clone quantification. TCRdb processed the PCR reads anew with MiXCR; each CDR3 protein has one entry. This repertoire shows some 650,000 distinct CDR3 sequences, about 20% found once; its top ten account for roughly 0.83%. The sample consisted of naive CD8+ T cells from blood, with Jurkat cell RNA spiked in. Specified subset: FACS-sorted CD8+CD4-CCR7+CD45RA+ naive T cells. The receptors come from a human donor in good health. Some libraries in this study had Jurkat cell RNA spiked in.

About this clonotype: The junction departs from the called germline gene at one end, perhaps through a read error. V and J are TRBV9 and TRBJ2-5; D assignment may be TRBD1 or TRBD2 (5 bases each). Germline values: CDR1 SGDLS, CDR2 YYNGEE. The CDR3 consists of 15 residues. CDR3 loop: CASSPSEWDQGTQYF. The CDR3 DNA reads TGTGCCAGCAGCCCCTCCGAGTGGGACCAAGGGACCCAGTACTTC.

Concerning this clonotype itself: Given a much more abundant clone one base away, this may be a read error. The conserved phenylalanine or tryptophan normally closing the CDR3 is absent here, so this likely arose from a read error. The chain carries TRBV20-1 and TRBJ1-1, with unresolved D. CDR3 length equals 13 residues. The germline V and J ends were trimmed by 1 base and 1 base, with 7 bases remaining between them. CDR1 and CDR2 (germline): DFQATT, SNEGSKA (reference sequence). CDR3 nucleotide sequence: TGCAGTGCTAGAGGGGCCGGGAACACTGAAGCTTTCTGT. Translated, it gives CSARGAGNTEAFC.

There are many counts of this clonotype. J is TRBJ2-5 and V is TRBV9; TRBD2 is a possible D gene (6 bases). The CDR3 runs 14 residues. Per the germline V gene, CDR1 is SGDLS and CDR2 is YYNGEE. V lost 4 bases to trimming and J lost 2 bases, with 12 bases between them. The CDR3 nucleotides read TGTGCCAGCAGCATGCGGGGACTGCAAGAGACCCAGTACTTC. As protein: CASSMRGLQETQYF.

In the case of this clonotype: This could be a read error, since a much larger clone is one nucleotide away. The chain recombines TRBV19 with TRBJ1-5; D is possibly TRBD1 (5 bases). The CDR3 sequence is 15 residues long. V was shortened by 3 bases and J by 5 bases, with 14 bases between the two germline ends. CDR1 is LNHDA and CDR2 is SQIVND in the germline V gene (reference sequence). This CDR3 is CASSMVGGDDQPQHF. The CDR3 DNA sequence: TGTGCCAGTAGTATGGTGGGAGGGGACGATCAGCCCCAGCATTTT.

Details on this clonotype: Since no conserved phenylalanine or tryptophan closes the CDR3, a read error is the likely cause. The chain links TRBV14 to TRBJ2-5; maybe TRBD2 (5 bases). CDR1 is SGHDN, CDR2 FVKESK, per germline. The CDR3 covers 17 residues. The ends were cut back, 4 bases at V and 0 bases at J, with 18 bases in the middle. CDR3 DNA: TGTGCCAGCAGCCGAGGAGTTCCGTTGCGGGACCAAGAGACCCAGTACCTC. Translation: CASSRGVPLRDQETQYL.

Comment on this clonotype: The CDR3 does not end in the conserved phenylalanine or tryptophan, so this is likely a read error. The chain employs TRBV4-3 and TRBJ1-1; no definite D call. Germline assignment: CDR1 LGHNA and CDR2 YSLEER. V was trimmed by 0 bases and J by 11 bases, leaving 10 bases between them. The CDR3 is made up of 12 amino acids. The CDR3 sequence: CASSQEAGMAFL. For the CDR3, the DNA is TGCGCCAGCAGCCAAGAGGCAGGAATGGCTTTCCTT.